This TCR beta chain was identified in a study of circulating and synovial CD4+ cells in juvenile arthritis (TCRdb year 2014). Background on the whole study: TCRbeta CDR3 repertoires of circulating HLA-DR+ CD4 T cells, bulk blood CD4 T cells and synovial CD4 T cells were compared within each patient. The goal of the repertoire sequencing was to confirm that synovial clonotypes were enriched in a circulating synovial-like CD4 T cell subset. Study-wide conclusions, independent of this receptor: Traditional Vbeta family usage analysis did not detect the difference between circulating pathogenic-like lymphocytes and bulk blood T cells. CPL and bulk blood CD4 samples differed in T cell genome counts by at least an order of magnitude, so sample-size effects were addressed. Overlap with synovium increased with sequencing depth, so measured shared-clonotype fractions likely underestimated the full repertoire overlap. Compared with bulk blood CD4 repertoires, both the synovial and the circulating pathogenic-like lymphocyte repertoires were less diverse, and some CPL samples were as oligoclonal as synovium. Circulating pathogenic-like lymphocytes were found to cluster with synovial T cells, and a substantially higher fraction of CDR3 sequences was shared with synovium by circulating pathogenic-like lymphocytes than by bulk blood.

Of note for this clone: Its antigen is not yet known. Qualities for individual bases were not recorded, and no much larger clone is one base off.

Library preparation was by the immunoSEQ multiplex PCR assay. TCRbeta CDR3 sequencing was performed as a commercial service by an external provider. The original methods were these. Productive nucleotide sequences and amino acid sequences obtained through in silico translation were used in the analyses. Diversity was measured with Renyi entropy across alpha values, using the median of 200 repeated subsamples to equalise sample size. The distance between each pair of repertoires was calculated as one minus the Chao-modified Jaccard index, which corrects for under-sampling, and this distance was used for clustering. Frequency-weighted overlap with synovial clonotypes was calculated across 200 sample sizes, using 200 draws without replacement for each, and the value reported was the one at the size of the smaller sample. The table comes from immuneACCESS by way of TCRdb, which keeps in-frame sequences with V and J called. Part of the clones is missing from these tables; in studies checked, under half for an unresolved V gene and the rest for unknown reasons. V, J and clone size reflect that table, while D and trimming were determined from the DNA. The sample profile shows 30,000 to 40,000 clones; over 90% of them were found once. Around 0.7% of the sample rests with the top ten.

The CDR1 and CDR2 encoded by the germline V gene are SNHLY and FYNNEI. Trimming removed 8 bases from V and 8 bases from J, leaving 16 bases between the germline ends. The CDR3 sequence holds 13 residues, the cysteine and phenylalanine included. CDR3 DNA is the only sequence kept; it has 39 bases, read in frame from the first base. The sequenced samples came from patients who had active juvenile idiopathic arthritis. Right after thawing, the cells went straight into sorting, and Live/Dead Fixable Near-IR Stain was used to exclude dead cells. The chain joins TRBV2 to TRBJ1-5; the D gene lacks a confident call. The sequenced material came from CD4+ T cells from blood. The clonotype comes from a human donor with juvenile idiopathic arthritis. The CDR3 is CASRAGTWEPQHF. The sequence in DNA is TGTGCCAGCCGTGCAGGAACTTGGGAGCCCCAGCATTTT.